This T cell receptor (beta chain) was sequenced for a study of blood T cells in healthy people across ages (dated by TCRdb to between 2015 and 2016). At the level of the whole study: In model experiments, roughly one uniquely barcoded TCR beta cDNA molecule per two T cells was captured by template switching. To track age-related changes in TCR beta repertoire diversity, the study relied on deep sequencing normalized with unique cDNA molecular identifiers. The donors were divided into four age groups: young (average approximately 15 years), middle-aged (under 40), aged (around 59) and long-lived (around 87). To avoid experimental bias, donors of different ages were distributed randomly across sequencing lanes. Using the same blood draw, the study looked at two additional independent replicas of 1 million unique cDNA reads for two donors, one aged 18 to 30 and the other aged 80 or older.

Donors were a few dozen systemically healthy Caucasian individuals from Russia aged 6 to 90 years. Ten milliliters of peripheral blood were drawn from each donor into EDTA-treated Vacutainer tubes. Ficoll-Paque density-gradient centrifugation was used to isolate PBMCs, with at least 6 million per sample. Total RNA was extracted from PBMCs with Trizol reagent, with at least 5.5 micrograms obtained per sample. For every donor, flow cytometry on a PBMC aliquot measured the percentage of naive CD45RAhigh/CD27high T cells. Paper-wide results and their limitations: Since profiling was done on bulk unsorted PBMCs, naive and antigen-experienced compartments could not be conclusively compared. Compared with the aged group, more naive CD4+ T cells, fewer expanded clones and increased TCR diversity were shown by the long-lived group, suggesting age selection. Observed TCR beta diversity per million T cells fell roughly linearly with age, and a significant reduction was already apparent by age roughly 40. The percentage of naive T cells measured by flow cytometry correlated strongly with observed TCR beta diversity. Donor CMV infection status was unknown, potentially confounding age-related changes in expanded clonotypes. Total diversity estimates from one million sequenced T cells were considered lower bounds and underestimates.

The library was built by means of 5' RACE. A second 7 to 11 cycle PCR used a sample-barcoded 5' primer and a J-beta primer mix. A unique molecular identifier was introduced onto each TCR beta cDNA molecule by a template-switch 5' adaptor carrying 12 random nucleotides. At least 2.5 million CDR3-containing paired-end reads were obtained from each sample. First-strand cDNA synthesis was performed from all RNA using the Mint cDNA synthesis kit, with priming by a TRBC-specific oligonucleotide. Following uracil-DNA glycosylase treatment, all cDNA underwent a first 18-cycle PCR with the universal primers M1SS and BC2_uni_R. The study's own analysis went as follows. For normalization, 1 million high-quality reads, each with a distinct molecular identifier, were randomly selected from each sample. Reads with shared molecular identifiers were discarded instead of being binned into consensus sequences. MiTCR, set to a Q25 quality threshold and the strictest error-elimination algorithm, was used for CDR3 identification, clonotype clustering and error correction. A nonparametric unseen species model using Euler transformation provided a lower-bound estimate of total TCR beta diversity. Through fastp at Q25 and MiXCR, TCRdb rebuilt clones from the public reads, retaining in-frame beta chains. A single entry per CDR3 protein holds the most common genes and DNA from its merged rows. These V and J calls rely on TCRdb rather than the paper's analysis. For this sample the table gives some 1.8 million distinct CDR3 sequences, of which approximately 40% were detected only once. 23% of the sample comes from the top ten.

The CDR3 covers 14 residues, taking in both the cysteine and the phenylalanine. The entry retains the CDR3 DNA only, 42 bases that are in frame from base 1. Deletion took 6 bases off V and 2 bases off J, with a span of 12 bases between the germline ends. Worth noting for this clonotype: Which antigen it targets is not known. Base qualities are not provided; no much larger clone lies one nucleotide away.

The TCR was taken from a human donor in good health. Source material: blood. Recombination linked TRBV12-3 or TRBV12-4 to TRBJ2-3; the D gene is perhaps TRBD1, from 6 matching bases. The CDR3 corresponds to CASSNRVDTDTQYF. The sequence in DNA is TGTGCCAGCAGCAACAGGGTTGACACAGATACGCAGTATTTT.